Listed below are T cell receptor beta chains from one sample, sequenced in a study of T cells after yellow fever vaccination. TCRdb re-derived calls from the 5' RACE reads in MiXCR, one entry per CDR3 protein. Of 300,000 or so distinct CDR3 sequences in the sample, approximately 10% are singletons; the top ten hold approximately 3.3%. The sequencing used CD4+ T cells sorted from PBMCs, collected 5 days after the yellow fever booster vaccination. The receptors derive from a man aged 18-30 years who received the YFV17D yellow fever vaccine. Both conserved end residues are part of each CDR3. D genes are given only for firm matches. Expanded clones are given a class, and other clones once, few, many or no size at all.

few	TRBV7-6	TRBD1	TRBJ1-4	TGTGCCAGCAGTCGACAGGGGGTGGGTGAAAAACTGTTTTTT	CASSRQGVGEKLFF
.	TRBV10-2	TRBD1	TRBJ2-5	TGCGCCAGCAGGGATTCGGGACAGTACCAAGAGACCCAGTACTTC	CASRDSGQYQETQYF
many	TRBV5-5	.	TRBJ1-6	TGTGCCAGCAGCGGGGTAAATTCACCCCTCCACTTT	CASSGVNSPLHF
.	TRBV5-1	TRBD1	TRBJ2-5	TGCGCCAGCAGCCGGATTGGGACAGGCCAAGAGACCCAGTACTTC	CASSRIGTGQETQYF
many	TRBV20-1	.	TRBJ1-5	TGCAGTGCTAGAGCCGGGTCGAGCAATCAGCCCCAGCATTTT	CSARAGSSNQPQHF
few	TRBV10-3	.	TRBJ2-6	TGTGCCATCAGTGTAGGACTGACCTCTGGGGCCAACGTCCTGACTTTC	CAISVGLTSGANVLTF
.	TRBV25-1	.	TRBJ2-1	TGTGCCAGCAGCGCCCGCTACAATGAGCAGTTCTTC	CASSARYNEQFF
.	TRBV12-3/TRBV12-4	TRBD1	TRBJ2-2	TGTGCCAGCAGTCCCCGACAGGGGTCCGGGGAGCTGTTTTTT	CASSPRQGSGELFF
many	TRBV4-1	.	TRBJ2-5	TGCGCCAGCAGCCAAGATGAAGGGGCGTGGGAGACCCAGTACTTC	CASSQDEGAWETQYF
.	TRBV14	.	TRBJ2-2	TGTGCCAGCAGCCAAGACTTGAACACCGGGGAGCTGTTTTTT	CASSQDLNTGELFF
.	TRBV5-1	TRBD2	TRBJ2-5	TGCGCCAGCAAGGAGGGAGGGACTGAGACCCAGTACTTC	CASKEGGTETQYF
many	TRBV7-2	.	TRBJ2-3	TGTGCCAGCAGCTCAAAATTCATAGATACGCAGTATTTT	CASSSKFIDTQYF
many	TRBV5-6	.	TRBJ1-5	TGTGCCAGCAGCATTAGCAATCAGCCCCAGCATTTT	CASSISNQPQHF
many	TRBV7-6	.	TRBJ1-4	TGTGCCAGCAGCTTAGGGGGGCTCTATCTTAATGAAAAACTGTTTTTT	CASSLGGLYLNEKLFF
few	TRBV6-6	.	TRBJ1-1	TGTGCCAGCAGTTACTCGCCGTACACTGAAGCTTTCTTT	CASSYSPYTEAFF
many	TRBV30	TRBD2	TRBJ2-3	TGTGCCTGGCAGGTTGGGACTAGCTCAGATACGCAGTATTTT	CAWQVGTSSDTQYF
few	TRBV11-3	TRBD1	TRBJ2-1	TGTGCCAGCAGCTCCCGGACAGGTCTTGAGCAGTTCTTC	CASSSRTGLEQFF
few	TRBV4-2	TRBD2	TRBJ2-7	TGTGCCAGCAGCCCCCAGTGGGCTAGCGGGGGGGAAATCTACGAGCAGTACTTC	CASSPQWASGGEIYEQYF
few	TRBV12-5	TRBD1	TRBJ2-5	TGTGCTAGTGGTTTGGTACAGGGGGCCCCAGGGACCCAGTACTTC	CASGLVQGAPGTQYF
many	TRBV11-2	.	TRBJ2-3	TGTGCCAGCAGCTTTACTTTCACAGATACGCAGTATTTT	CASSFTFTDTQYF
.	TRBV6-6	.	TRBJ2-3	TGTGCCAGCATCACAGGGGAGGGGGGAGCGGCGACTAGCACAGATACGCAGTATTTT	CASITGEGGAATSTDTQYF
many	TRBV5-1	.	TRBJ2-7	TGCGCCAGCAGCTTGGCCGCGACGAATGCCTACGAGCAGTACTTC	CASSLAATNAYEQYF
once	TRBV12-3/TRBV12-4	TRBD1	TRBJ2-1	TGTGCCAGCAACCCGCAGGGGACAGAGTACAATGAGCAGTTCTTC	CASNPQGTEYNEQFF
many	TRBV6-1	.	TRBJ1-1	TGTGCCAGCAGGACCGCCGCGGGCACTGAAGCTTTCTTT	CASRTAAGTEAFF
few	TRBV6-5	TRBD1	TRBJ1-2	TGTGCCAGCAGCAGCCCGGACAGGGGGCAGCGCGGCTACACCTTC	CASSSPDRGQRGYTF
few	TRBV28	.	TRBJ1-2	TGTGCCAGTACAGATTTCTATGGCTACACCTTC	CASTDFYGYTF
few	TRBV6-5	.	TRBJ1-2	TGTGCCAGCAGGGGGGACATGGGCTATGGCTACACCTTC	CASRGDMGYGYTF
.	TRBV7-2	.	TRBJ2-2	TGTGCCAGCAGCTTAAATCCCGGGGAGCTGTTTTTT	CASSLNPGELFF
many	TRBV7-6	.	TRBJ2-3	TGTGCCAGCAGCTTAGTTCAAGATACGCAGTATTTT	CASSLVQDTQYF
.	TRBV14	TRBD1	TRBJ1-1	TGTGCCAGCAGCCAAGGAGGCAGGGGGAGGACTGAAGCTTTCTTT	CASSQGGRGRTEAFF
few	TRBV5-7	.	TRBJ1-1	TGTGCCAGCAGCTTGTGGAGTACTGAAGCTTTCTTT	CASSLWSTEAFF
.	TRBV7-2	TRBD1	TRBJ2-5	TGTGCCAGCAGACCAGGGGGCTGGCAAGAGACCCAGTACTTC	CASRPGGWQETQYF
few	TRBV20-1	.	TRBJ2-1	TGCAGTGCTAGGAGGGGGGAATCCTACAATGAGCAGTTCTTC	CSARRGESYNEQFF
.	TRBV3-2	.	TRBJ2-1	TGTGCCAGCAGCCAAGATAATGGTGGTAGATTGAGAGGGACAAGCTCCTACAATGAGCAGTTCTTC	CASSQDNGGRLRGTSSYNEQFF
few	TRBV5-1	.	TRBJ2-3	TGCGCCAGCAGCTTGCCCGCAGGGTTTCTAGATACGCAGTATTTT	CASSLPAGFLDTQYF
few	TRBV6-5	.	TRBJ2-2	TGTGCCAGCAGTCCAGGGGGGACCACCGGGGAGCTGTTTTTT	CASSPGGTTGELFF
many	TRBV12-3/TRBV12-4	TRBD2	TRBJ2-5	TGTGCCAGCAGCCGGGAGGGAGCGGGGGAAGAGACCCAGTACTTC	CASSREGAGEETQYF
few	TRBV20-1	.	TRBJ2-1	TGCAGTGCTAGATCCGGGACACCCAATGAGCAGTTCTTC	CSARSGTPNEQFF
.	TRBV6-2/TRBV6-3	.	TRBJ1-1	TGTGCCAGCAGTTACGGTTGGGGCGAGAACACTGAAGCTTTCTTT	CASSYGWGENTEAFF
.	TRBV10-3	.	TRBJ2-2	TGTGCCATCAGTGACTCGAACAGGGTTGGCCCCGGGGAGCTGTTTTTT	CAISDSNRVGPGELFF
many	TRBV12-3/TRBV12-4	TRBD2	TRBJ2-6	TGTGCCAGCAGTTTGCGGGGGGGGTCGATCTCTGGGGCCAACGTCCTGACTTTC	CASSLRGGSISGANVLTF
few	TRBV12-3/TRBV12-4	.	TRBJ1-1	TGTGCCAGCAGTTTCACCCATCCGAACACTGAAGCTTTCTTT	CASSFTHPNTEAFF
few	TRBV12-3/TRBV12-4	TRBD1	TRBJ2-1	TGTGCCAGCAGTCGTTTACAGGGGTCCAATGAGCAGTTCTTC	CASSRLQGSNEQFF
many	TRBV5-5	.	TRBJ2-2	TGTGCCAGCAGCTTCGGTTCGGACACCGGGGAGCTGTTTTTT	CASSFGSDTGELFF
few	TRBV5-1	.	TRBJ1-1	TGCGCCAGCAGCTTGGTGGAGGCGCGAGTGAGCACTGAAGCTTTCTTT	CASSLVEARVSTEAFF
few	TRBV7-3	TRBD1	TRBJ1-1	TGTGCCAGCAGCTTACTTCGACAGGGGGAAGCTTTCTTT	CASSLLRQGEAFF
few	TRBV7-2	TRBD2	TRBJ2-5	TGTGCCAGCACCCTGGCTCCGCTAGCGGGGCAAGAGACCCAGTACTTC	CASTLAPLAGQETQYF
once	TRBV7-3	TRBD2	TRBJ2-2	TGTGCCAGCAGCTTAAGTCTAGCGGGGCTCACCGGGGAGCTGTTTTTT	CASSLSLAGLTGELFF
.	TRBV11-2	TRBD2	TRBJ2-1	TGTGCCAGCAGCTGGCTAGCGGGGTGGAGCTCCTACAATGAGCAGTTCTTC	CASSWLAGWSSYNEQFF